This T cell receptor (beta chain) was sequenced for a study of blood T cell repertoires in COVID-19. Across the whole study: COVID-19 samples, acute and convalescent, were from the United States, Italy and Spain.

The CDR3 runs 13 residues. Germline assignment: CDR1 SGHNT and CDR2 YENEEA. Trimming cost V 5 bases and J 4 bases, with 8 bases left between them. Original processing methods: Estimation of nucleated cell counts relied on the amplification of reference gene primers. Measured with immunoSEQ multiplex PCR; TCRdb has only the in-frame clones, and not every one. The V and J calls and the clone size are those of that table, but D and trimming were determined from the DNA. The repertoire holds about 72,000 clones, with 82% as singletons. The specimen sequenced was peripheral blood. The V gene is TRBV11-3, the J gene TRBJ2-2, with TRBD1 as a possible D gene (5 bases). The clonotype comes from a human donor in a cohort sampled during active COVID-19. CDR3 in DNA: TGTGCCAGCAGCACAGGTGGCACCGGGGAGCTGTTTTTT. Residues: CASSTGGTGELFF. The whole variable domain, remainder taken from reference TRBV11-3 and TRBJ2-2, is EAGVVQSPRYKIIEKKQPVAFWCNPISGHNTLYWYLQNLGQGPELLIRYENEEAVDDSQLPKDRFSAERLKGVDSTLKIQPAELGDSAVYLCASSTGGTGELFFGEGSRLTVL.